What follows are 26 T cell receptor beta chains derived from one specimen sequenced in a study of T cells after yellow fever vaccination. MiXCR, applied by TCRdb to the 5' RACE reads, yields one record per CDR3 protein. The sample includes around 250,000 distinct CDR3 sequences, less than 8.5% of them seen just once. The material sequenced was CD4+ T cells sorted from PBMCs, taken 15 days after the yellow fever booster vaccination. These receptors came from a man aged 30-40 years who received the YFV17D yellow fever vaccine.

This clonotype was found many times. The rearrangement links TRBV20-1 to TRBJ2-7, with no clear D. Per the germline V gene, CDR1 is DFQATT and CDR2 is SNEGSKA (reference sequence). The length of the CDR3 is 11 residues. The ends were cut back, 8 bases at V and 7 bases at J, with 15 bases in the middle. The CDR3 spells CSSARNKEQYF. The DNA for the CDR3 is TGCAGTTCCGCGAGAAACAAAGAGCAGTACTTC.

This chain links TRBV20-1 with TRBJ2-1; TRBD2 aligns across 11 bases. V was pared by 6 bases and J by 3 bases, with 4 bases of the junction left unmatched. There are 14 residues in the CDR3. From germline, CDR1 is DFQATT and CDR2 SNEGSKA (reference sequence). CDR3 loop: CSAKLAGVYNEQFF. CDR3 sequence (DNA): TGCAGTGCGAAACTAGCGGGAGTCTACAATGAGCAGTTCTTC.

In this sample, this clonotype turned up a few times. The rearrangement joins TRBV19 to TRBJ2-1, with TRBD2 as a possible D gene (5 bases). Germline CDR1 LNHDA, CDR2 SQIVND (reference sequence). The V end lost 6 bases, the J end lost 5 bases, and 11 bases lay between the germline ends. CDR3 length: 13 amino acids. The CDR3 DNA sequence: TGTGCCAGTAGAGGTGGGAGCCACAATGAGCAGTTCTTC. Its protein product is CASRGGSHNEQFF.

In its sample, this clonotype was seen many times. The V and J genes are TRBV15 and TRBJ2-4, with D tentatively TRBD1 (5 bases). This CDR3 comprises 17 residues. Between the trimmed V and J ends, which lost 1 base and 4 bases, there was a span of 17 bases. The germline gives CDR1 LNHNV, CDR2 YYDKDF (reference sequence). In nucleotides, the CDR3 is TGTGCCACCAGCAGAGGAATCTCTCGGCAGGGAAAAAACATTCAGTACTTC. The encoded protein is CATSRGISRQGKNIQYF.

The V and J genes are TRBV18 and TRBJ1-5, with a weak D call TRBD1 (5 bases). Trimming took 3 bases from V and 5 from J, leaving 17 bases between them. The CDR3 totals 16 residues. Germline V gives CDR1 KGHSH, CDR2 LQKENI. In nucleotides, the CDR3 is TGTGCCAGCTCACCTTCCGGGGCAGCAGAATATCAGCCCCAGCATTTT. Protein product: CASSPSGAAEYQPQHF.

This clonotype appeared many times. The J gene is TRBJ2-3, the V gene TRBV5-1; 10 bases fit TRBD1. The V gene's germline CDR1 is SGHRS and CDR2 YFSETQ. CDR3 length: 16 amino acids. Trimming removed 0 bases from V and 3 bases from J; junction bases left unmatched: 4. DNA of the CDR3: TGCGCCAGCAGCTTGGTGACAGGGGGCCGGACAGATACGCAGTATTTT. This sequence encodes CASSLVTGGRTDTQYF.

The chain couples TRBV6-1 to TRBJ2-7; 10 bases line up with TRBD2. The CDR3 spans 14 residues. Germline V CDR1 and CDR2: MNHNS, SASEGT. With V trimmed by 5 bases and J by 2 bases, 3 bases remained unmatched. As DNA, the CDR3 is TGTGCCAGCAGTACCGGACTAGCGGCCTACGAGCAGTACTTC. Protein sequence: CASSTGLAAYEQYF.

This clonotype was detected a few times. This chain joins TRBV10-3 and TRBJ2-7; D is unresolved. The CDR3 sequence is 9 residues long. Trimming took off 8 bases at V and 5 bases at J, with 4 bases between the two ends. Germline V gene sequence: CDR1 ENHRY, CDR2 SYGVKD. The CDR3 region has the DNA TGTGCCATCGGCAACGAGCAGTACTTC. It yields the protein CAIGNEQYF.

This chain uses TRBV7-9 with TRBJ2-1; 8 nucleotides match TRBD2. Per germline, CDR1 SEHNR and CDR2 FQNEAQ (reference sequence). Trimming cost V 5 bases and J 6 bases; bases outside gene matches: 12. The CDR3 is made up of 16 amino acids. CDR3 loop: CASSPYTGLVANEQFF. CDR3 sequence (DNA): TGTGCCAGCAGCCCATATACGGGACTAGTCGCCAATGAGCAGTTCTTC.

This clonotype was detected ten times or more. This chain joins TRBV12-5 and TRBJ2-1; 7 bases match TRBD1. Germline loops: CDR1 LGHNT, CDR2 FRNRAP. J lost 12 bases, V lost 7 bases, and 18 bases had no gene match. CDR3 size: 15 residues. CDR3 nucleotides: TGTGCTAGTGCCGTAACCCGGGACAGCTGGTCCGGGCAGTTCTTC. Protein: CASAVTRDSWSGQFF.

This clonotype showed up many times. CDR3 sequence: CASSLEGTYEQYF. The CDR3 DNA reads TGTGCCAGCAGCTTAGAAGGGACCTACGAGCAGTACTTC. V and J are TRBV7-2 and TRBJ2-7; D ambiguous. Germline CDR1 is SGHTA and CDR2 is FQGNSA. This CDR3 contains 13 residues. The V end was cut by 1 base, the J end by 2 bases, with 6 bases between.

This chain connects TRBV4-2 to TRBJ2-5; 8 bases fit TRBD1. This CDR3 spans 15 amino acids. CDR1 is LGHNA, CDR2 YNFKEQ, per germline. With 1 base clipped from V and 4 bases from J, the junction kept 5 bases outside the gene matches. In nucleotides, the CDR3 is TGTGCCAGCAGCCAAGTTCAGGGGGCCCCAGAGACCCAGTACTTC. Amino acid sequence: CASSQVQGAPETQYF.

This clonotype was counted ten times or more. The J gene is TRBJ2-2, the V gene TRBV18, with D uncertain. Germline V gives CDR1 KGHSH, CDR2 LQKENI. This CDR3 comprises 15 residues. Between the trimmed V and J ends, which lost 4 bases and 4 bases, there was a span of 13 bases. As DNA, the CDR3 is TGTGCCAGCTCACGCCAACCGGTTACCACCGGGGAGCTGTTTTTT. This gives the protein CASSRQPVTTGELFF.

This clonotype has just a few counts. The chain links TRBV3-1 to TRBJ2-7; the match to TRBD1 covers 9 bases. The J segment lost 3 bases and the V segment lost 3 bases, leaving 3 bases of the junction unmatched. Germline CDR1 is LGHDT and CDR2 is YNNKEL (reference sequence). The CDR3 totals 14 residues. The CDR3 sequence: CASSHWDRDYEQYF. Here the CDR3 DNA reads TGTGCCAGCAGCCACTGGGACAGGGACTACGAGCAGTACTTC.

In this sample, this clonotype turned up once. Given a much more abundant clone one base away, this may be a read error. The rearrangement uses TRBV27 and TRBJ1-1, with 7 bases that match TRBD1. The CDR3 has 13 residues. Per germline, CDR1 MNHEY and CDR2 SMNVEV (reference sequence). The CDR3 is CTSSDDRETEAFF. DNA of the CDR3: TGTACCAGCAGTGATGACAGGGAGACTGAAGCTTTCTTT.

The CDR3: CASSSGTPGYEQYF. CDR3 coding DNA: TGTGCCAGCAGCTCGGGGACCCCCGGCTACGAGCAGTACTTC. This sequence joins TRBV5-4 and TRBJ2-7; D is possibly TRBD1 or TRBD2 (5 bases each). With 3 bases removed from V and 3 bases from J, the gap between germline ends came to 13 bases. The length of the CDR3 is 14 residues. Germline V gives CDR1 SGHNT, CDR2 YYREEE (reference sequence).

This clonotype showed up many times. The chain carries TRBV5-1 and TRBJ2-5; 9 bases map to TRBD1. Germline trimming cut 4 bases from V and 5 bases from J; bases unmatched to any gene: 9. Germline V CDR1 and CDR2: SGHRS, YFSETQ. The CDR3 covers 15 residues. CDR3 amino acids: CASSPGTGLGETQYF. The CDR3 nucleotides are TGCGCCAGCAGCCCAGGGACAGGGCTAGGGGAGACCCAGTACTTC. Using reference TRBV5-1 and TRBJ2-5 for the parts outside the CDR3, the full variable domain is KAGVTQTPRYLIKTRGQQVTLSCSPISGHRSVSWYQQTPGQGLQFLFEYFSETQRNKGNFPGRFSGRQFSNSRSEMNVSTLELGDSALYLCASSPGTGLGETQYFGPGTRLLVL.

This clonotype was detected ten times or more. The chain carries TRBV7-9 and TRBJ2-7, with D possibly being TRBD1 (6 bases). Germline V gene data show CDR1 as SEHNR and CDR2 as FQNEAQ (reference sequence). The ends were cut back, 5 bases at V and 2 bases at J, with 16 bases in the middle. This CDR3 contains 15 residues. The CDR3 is CASSKQGLATYEQYF. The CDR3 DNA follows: TGTGCCAGCAGCAAACAGGGTCTAGCTACCTACGAGCAGTACTTC.

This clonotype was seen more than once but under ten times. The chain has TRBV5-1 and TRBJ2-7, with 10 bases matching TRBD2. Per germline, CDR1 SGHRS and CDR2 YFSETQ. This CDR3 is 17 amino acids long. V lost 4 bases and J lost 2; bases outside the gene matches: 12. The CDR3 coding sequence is TGCGCCAGCAGCAGTCCCCGGGGGGGACTAGCGACCTACGAGCAGTACTTC. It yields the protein CASSSPRGGLATYEQYF.

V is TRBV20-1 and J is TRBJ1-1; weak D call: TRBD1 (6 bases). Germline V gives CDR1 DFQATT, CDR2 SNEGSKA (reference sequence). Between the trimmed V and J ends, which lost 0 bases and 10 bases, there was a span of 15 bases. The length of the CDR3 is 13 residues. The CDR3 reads CSARDLGGLGAFF. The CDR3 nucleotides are TGCAGTGCTAGAGATCTTGGGGGCCTCGGAGCTTTCTTT.

CDR3 protein: CATSRGGSSGASSYEQYF. In DNA form, the CDR3 reads TGTGCCACCAGCAGAGGTGGGAGCTCGGGGGCGAGTTCCTACGAGCAGTACTTC. The genes are TRBV15 and TRBJ2-7, with D tentatively TRBD1 or TRBD2 (6 bases each). V was cut by 1 base and J by 1 base, with 20 bases left in between. This CDR3 region has 18 residues. From germline, CDR1 is LNHNV and CDR2 YYDKDF (reference sequence).

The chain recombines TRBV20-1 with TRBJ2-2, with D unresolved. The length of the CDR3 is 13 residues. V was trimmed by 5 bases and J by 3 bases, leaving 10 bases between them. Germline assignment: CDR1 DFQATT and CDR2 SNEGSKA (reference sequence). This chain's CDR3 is CSASKLDTGELFF. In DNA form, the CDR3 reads TGCAGTGCTTCCAAATTGGACACCGGGGAGCTGTTTTTT.

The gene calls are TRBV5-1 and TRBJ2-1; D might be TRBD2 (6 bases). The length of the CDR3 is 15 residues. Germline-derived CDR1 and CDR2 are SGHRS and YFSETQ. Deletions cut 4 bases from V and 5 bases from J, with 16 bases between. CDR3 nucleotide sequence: TGCGCCAGCAGCCTTGGTGGGACTCCAAACAATGAGCAGTTCTTC. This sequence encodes CASSLGGTPNNEQFF.

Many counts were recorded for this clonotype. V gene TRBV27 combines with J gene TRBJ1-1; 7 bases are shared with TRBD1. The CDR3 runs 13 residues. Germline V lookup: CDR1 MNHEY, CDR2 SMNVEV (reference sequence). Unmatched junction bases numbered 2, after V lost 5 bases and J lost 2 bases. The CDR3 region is CASSRQGNTEAFF. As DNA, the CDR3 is TGTGCCAGCAGTAGACAGGGAAACACTGAAGCTTTCTTT.

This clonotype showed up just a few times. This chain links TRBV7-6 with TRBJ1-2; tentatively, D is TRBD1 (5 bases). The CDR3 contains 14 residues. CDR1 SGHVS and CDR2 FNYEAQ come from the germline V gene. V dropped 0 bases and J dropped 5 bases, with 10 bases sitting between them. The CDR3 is CASSLADGTYGYTF. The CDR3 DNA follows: TGTGCCAGCAGCTTAGCGGACGGGACTTATGGCTACACCTTC.

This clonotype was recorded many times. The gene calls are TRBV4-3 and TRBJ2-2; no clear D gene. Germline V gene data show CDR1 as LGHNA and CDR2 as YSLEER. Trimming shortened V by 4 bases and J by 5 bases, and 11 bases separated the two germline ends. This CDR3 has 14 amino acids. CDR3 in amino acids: CASSLGPSTGELFF. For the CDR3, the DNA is TGCGCCAGCAGCCTTGGACCCTCGACCGGGGAGCTGTTTTTT.